Included here is one T cell receptor beta chain sequence, with context. Its antigen remains unknown. The source of the sample is a study of vaccination effects on CD4 cells after COVID-19. ViraFEST assay sequencing came after antigen-specific CD4+ T cells were expanded with viral peptide pools. CD4+ T cells were isolated after 10 days of culture. Nucleocapsid antibodies were negative in the vaccine recipients, who had never had SARS-CoV-2 infection. Germline values: CDR1 SNHLY, CDR2 FYNNEI. This CDR3 comprises 14 residues. V lost 5 bases and J lost 4, with 14 bases in between. Here immunoSEQ multiplex PCR was the method, and the copy in TCRdb shows in-frame clones only, minus some. The table lists some 69,000 clones, around 77% of them singletons.

V gene TRBV2 combines with J gene TRBJ2-5; TRBD1 or TRBD2 may be the D gene (6 bases each). This receptor was identified in a human donor who received a COVID-19 vaccine. The sequenced sample was CD4+ T cells from PBMCs cultured with HCoV-NL63 spike peptides, obtained before COVID-19 vaccination. Written as DNA, the CDR3 is TGTGCCAGCAGTAGTAGGGGGGTGGTAGAGACCCAGTACTTC. This translates into CASSSRGVVETQYF.